Following are 20 T cell receptor beta chains from one sample sequenced in a study of monozygotic twins with inflammatory bowel disease. TCRdb re-analyzed the 5' RACE reads; it lists each CDR3 protein once, without DNA. The sample has about 300,000 distinct CDR3 sequences, and its top ten clones hold 5.6%. The sequencing sample was made of blood. Receptors were obtained from a human donor with ulcerative colitis or Crohn's disease, or a healthy co-twin of an affected twin (not recorded which).

V usage is TRBV18 and J usage is TRBJ2-5; TCRdb returns TRBD2, unconfirmable since there is no DNA. Per the germline V gene, CDR1 is KGHSH and CDR2 is LQKENI. The CDR3 totals 15 residues. The CDR3 sequence is CASSDASGSRETQYF.

This chain uses TRBV3-1 with TRBJ2-6; absent DNA, TCRdb's TRBD1 call cannot be checked. The CDR3 length is 18 residues. Germline values: CDR1 LGHDT, CDR2 YNNKEL (reference sequence). CDR3 loop: CASSRRSGANSGANVLTF.

The V and J genes are TRBV9 and TRBJ2-5. There are 14 residues in the CDR3. From germline, CDR1 is SGDLS and CDR2 YYNGEE. The CDR3 loop is CASSVDRSKETQYF.

This sequence joins TRBV24-1 and TRBJ2-7; TCRdb designates TRBD2, a call that cannot be tested without DNA. The CDR3 is 16 residues long. Germline values: CDR1 KGHDR, CDR2 SFDVKD. The CDR3 is CATSEGRRGLSYEQYF.

This rearrangement joins TRBV28 to TRBJ1-2; TCRdb gives TRBD1 as the D gene, but with no DNA this cannot be confirmed. Germline lookup yields CDR1 MDHEN and CDR2 SYDVKM. The CDR3 is 13 amino acids. Here the CDR3 reads CASSETGGYCYTF.

CDR3 sequence reads: CASSPQEGRGFGGYTF. The chain couples TRBV4-3 to TRBJ1-2. Germline V gene lookup returns CDR1 LGHNA and CDR2 YSLEER. The CDR3 covers 16 residues.

The chain uses TRBV6-2 or TRBV6-3 and TRBJ2-5. This CDR3 comprises 11 residues. Looked up from germline, CDR1 is MNHEY and CDR2 is SVGEGT. The CDR3 here is CASSHGETQYF.

The genes are TRBV30 and TRBJ1-5; the TCRdb call, TRBD1, lacks DNA for checking. Germline V gives CDR1 GTSNPN, CDR2 SVGIG (reference sequence). The CDR3 spans 14 residues. The CDR3 spells CAWSAGKGNQPQHF. The entire variable domain, with the rest obtained from reference TRBV30 and TRBJ1-5, is as follows: SQTIHQWPATLVQPVGSPLSLECTVEGTSNPNLYWYRQAAGRGLQLLFYSVGIGQISSEVPQNLSASRPQDRQFILSSKKLLLSDSGFYLCAWSAGKGNQPQHFGDGTRLSIL.

The gene calls are TRBV20-1 and TRBJ2-5; the D gene TCRdb calls, TRBD1, cannot be checked with no DNA. Germline V lookup: CDR1 DFQATT, CDR2 SNEGSKA (reference sequence). There are 16 residues in the CDR3. This CDR3 reads CSARNGGLGQGETQYF.

The V call is TRBV11-2, the J call TRBJ2-1. CDR3 length: 15 amino acids. The germline gives CDR1 SGHAT, CDR2 FQNNGV. CDR3 residues: CASSLEGEQYNEQFF. Together with reference TRBV11-2 and TRBJ2-1, the CDR3 gives the full variable domain: EAGVAQSPRYKIIEKRQSVAFWCNPISGHATLYWYQQILGQGPKLLIQFQNNGVVDDSQLPKDRFSAERLKGVDSTLKIQPAKLEDSAVYLCASSLEGEQYNEQFFGPGTRLTVL.

V gene TRBV6-5 combines with J gene TRBJ2-7; no DNA is available, so the TRBD2 call from TCRdb remains unchecked. The germline V gene encodes CDR1 MNHEY and CDR2 SVGAGI. CDR3 size: 14 residues. CDR3 protein: CASSYEGGPYEQYF.

V and J are TRBV5-1 and TRBJ1-2; checking the TCRdb D call of TRBD1 is not possible without DNA. This CDR3 contains 17 residues. Germline CDR1 SGHRS, CDR2 YFSETQ. CDR3 in amino acids: CASSLEGQGLANYGYTF.

J is TRBJ1-6 and V is TRBV7-2; TCRdb names TRBD1, which stays unverified in the absence of DNA. The CDR3 spans 15 residues. Looked up from germline, CDR1 is SGHTA and CDR2 is FQGNSA. The CDR3 reads CASSSKGGGSSPLHF. The entire variable domain, with the rest obtained from reference TRBV7-2 and TRBJ1-6, is as follows: GAGVSQSPSNKVTEKGKDVELRCDPISGHTALYWYRQSLGQGLEFLIYFQGNSAPDKSGLPSDRFSAERTGGSVSTLTIQRTQQEDSAVYLCASSSKGGGSSPLHFGNGTRLTVT.

The J gene is TRBJ1-5, the V gene TRBV2; TCRdb outputs TRBD1, but without DNA this stays unchecked. This CDR3 is built from 15 residues. Germline V gene lookup returns CDR1 SNHLY and CDR2 FYNNEI. CDR3 loop: CASSSRDRGKQPQHF.

V gene TRBV7-2 combines with J gene TRBJ2-5. Per the germline V gene, CDR1 is SGHTA and CDR2 is FQGNSA. The CDR3 loop spans 13 amino acids. The CDR3 here is CASSLVSGETQYF.

The chain carries TRBV19 and TRBJ2-2. Germline CDR1 LNHDA, CDR2 SQIVND (reference sequence). The CDR3 covers 14 residues. The CDR3 protein is CASLKDPNTGELFF.

V gene TRBV28 combines with J gene TRBJ2-7; the D call from TCRdb, TRBD1, cannot be confirmed without DNA. Germline CDR1 reads MDHEN; CDR2 reads SYDVKM. There are 14 residues in the CDR3. Here the CDR3 reads CASSFRTVISEQYF.

The rearrangement links TRBV5-6 to TRBJ2-1. The germline CDR1 and CDR2 sequences are SGHDT and YYEEEE. CDR3 length: 13 amino acids. CDR3 residues: CASSFLPYNEQFF. The variable domain in full, with the rest retrieved from reference TRBV5-6 and TRBJ2-1, is DAGVTQSPTHLIKTRGQQVTLRCSPKSGHDTVSWYQQALGQGPQFIFQYYEEEERQRGNFPDRFSGHQFPNYSSELNVNALLLGDSALYLCASSFLPYNEQFFGPGTRLTVL.

The chain recombines TRBV25-1 with TRBJ1-4; without DNA, the TCRdb call of TRBD1 cannot be checked. The CDR3 is 15 amino acids. Germline loops: CDR1 MGHDK, CDR2 SYGVNS. CDR3 in amino acids: CASSEPWTGRGKLFF.

The chain employs TRBV12-3 or TRBV12-4 and TRBJ2-1; no DNA is available, so the TRBD2 call from TCRdb remains unchecked. The CDR3 is 20 residues long. This CDR3 is CASSPTRNMGLTGPTIEQFF.